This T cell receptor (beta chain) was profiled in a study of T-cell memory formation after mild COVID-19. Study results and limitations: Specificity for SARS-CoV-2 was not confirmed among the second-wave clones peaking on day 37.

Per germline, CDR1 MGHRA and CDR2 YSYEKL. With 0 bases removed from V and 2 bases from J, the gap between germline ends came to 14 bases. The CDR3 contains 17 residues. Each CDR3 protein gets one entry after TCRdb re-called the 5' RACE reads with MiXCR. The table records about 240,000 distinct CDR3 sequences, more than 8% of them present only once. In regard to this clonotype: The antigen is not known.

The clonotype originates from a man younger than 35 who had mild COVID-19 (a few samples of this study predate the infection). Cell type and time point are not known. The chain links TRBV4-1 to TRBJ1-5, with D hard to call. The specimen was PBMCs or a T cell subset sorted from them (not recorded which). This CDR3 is CASSQDAPASGNQPQHF. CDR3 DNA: TGCGCCAGCAGCCAAGACGCTCCAGCGAGTGGCAATCAGCCCCAGCATTTT.